This entry describes one T cell receptor beta chain. The antigen remains unidentified. From germline, CDR1 is LNHNV and CDR2 YYDKDF (reference sequence). The CDR3 is made up of 14 amino acids. Preparation of TRB cDNA libraries relied on 5' RACE carrying UMI labels. Each CDR3 protein gets one entry in TCRdb, which reprocessed the 5' RACE reads and gives no DNA. The sample data list just over 40,000 distinct CDR3 sequences. The data derive from a study of CXCR3-negative and CXCR3-positive naive CD8 T cells. Study-wide findings and caveats: CXCR3-expressing naive cells carried TRB CDR3s more hydrophobic than those of CXCR3-negative naive cells. Both naive subsets had comparably high diversity; memory CD8+ cells much lower.

CD45RO-CCR7+CD27+CD95- cells counted as naive CD8+ T cells. This TCR was sampled from a human donor in good health. Some clones in this sample may be carry-over from other donors' samples. Sample: naive CXCR3- CD8+ T cells from blood. Subset noted: CD45RO-CCR7+CD27+CD95- naive CD8+ T cells lacking CXCR3 (TNR3-). This sequence joins TRBV15 and TRBJ2-5. This CDR3 reads CATSREFGQETQYF.